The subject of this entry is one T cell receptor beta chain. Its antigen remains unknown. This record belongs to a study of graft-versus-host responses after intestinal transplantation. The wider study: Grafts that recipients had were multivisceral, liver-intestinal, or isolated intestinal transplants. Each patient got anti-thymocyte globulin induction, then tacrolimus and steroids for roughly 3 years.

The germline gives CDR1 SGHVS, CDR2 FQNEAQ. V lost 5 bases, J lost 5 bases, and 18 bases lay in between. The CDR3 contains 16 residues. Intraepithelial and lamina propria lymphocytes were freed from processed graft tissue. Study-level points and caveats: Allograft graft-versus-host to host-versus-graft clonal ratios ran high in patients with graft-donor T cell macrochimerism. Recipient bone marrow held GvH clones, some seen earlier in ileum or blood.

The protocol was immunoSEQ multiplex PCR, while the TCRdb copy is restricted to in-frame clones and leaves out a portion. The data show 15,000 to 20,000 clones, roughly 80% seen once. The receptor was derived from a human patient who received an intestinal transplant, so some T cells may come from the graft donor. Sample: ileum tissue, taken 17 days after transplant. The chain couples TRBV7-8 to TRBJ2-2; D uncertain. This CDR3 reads CASSPRLGLRTGELFF. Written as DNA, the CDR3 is TGTGCCAGCAGCCCTCGGCTGGGTCTACGGACCGGGGAGCTGTTTTTT.